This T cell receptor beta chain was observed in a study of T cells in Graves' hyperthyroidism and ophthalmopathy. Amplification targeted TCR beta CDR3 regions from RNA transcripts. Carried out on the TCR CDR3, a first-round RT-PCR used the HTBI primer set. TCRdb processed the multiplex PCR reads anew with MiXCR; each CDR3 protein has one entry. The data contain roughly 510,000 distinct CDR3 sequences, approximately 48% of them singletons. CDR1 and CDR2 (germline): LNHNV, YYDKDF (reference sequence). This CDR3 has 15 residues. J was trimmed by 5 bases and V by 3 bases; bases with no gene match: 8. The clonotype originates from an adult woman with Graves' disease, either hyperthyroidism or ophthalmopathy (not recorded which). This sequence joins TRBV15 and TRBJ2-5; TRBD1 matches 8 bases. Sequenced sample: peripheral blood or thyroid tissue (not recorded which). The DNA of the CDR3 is TGTGCCACCAGCAGGACAAAGGACAGGGTTGAGACCCAGTACTTC. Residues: CATSRTKDRVETQYF.